A selection of T cell receptor beta chains follows, all from one sample in a study of blood T cell repertoires in COVID-19. Sequenced by immunoSEQ multiplex PCR; TCRdb stores in-frame clones only, minus some. The table includes fewer than 70,000 clones, 80% to 95% detected once. The sample comprised peripheral blood. Receptors were obtained from a man aged 45-60 years with active COVID-19. Each CDR3 is given with its conserved first and last residue. The D gene is left open where the match is weak. The size of a clone is reported for some rows only, either as once, few or many, or as a class for expanded clones.

DNA	CDR3	J	length	size	V	D
TGTGCCAGCAGCTTAAATCTCGGGACTAGGGTCCCCGATACGCAGTATTTT	CASSLNLGTRVPDTQYF	TRBJ2-3	17	.	TRBV11-2	TRBD2
TGTGCCAGCAGTCTACCCCAGGGGATCGGGGAGCTGTTTTTT	CASSLPQGIGELFF	TRBJ2-2	14	.	TRBV28	.
TGTGCCAGCAGCTTAGTCGGTGATACGCAGTATTTT	CASSLVGDTQYF	TRBJ2-3	12	.	TRBV7-9	.
TGTGCTAGTGGCCTTCCGGGAGCCGAATCACCCCTCCACTTT	CASGLPGAESPLHF	TRBJ1-6	14	.	TRBV12-5	.
TGTGCCACAACGACAGGGGCCGTGCGTGGCTACACCTTC	CATTTGAVRGYTF	TRBJ1-2	13	.	TRBV6-5	TRBD1
TGCAGTGCTAGTCATTACAGGGTGTTGGGGAATTCACCCCTCCACTTT	CSASHYRVLGNSPLHF	TRBJ1-6	16	.	TRBV20-1	.
TGTGCCAGCAGTTTATTCAGCCAGGGAAGGCCACCCCTCCACTTT	CASSLFSQGRPPLHF	TRBJ1-6	15	.	TRBV27	.
TGTGCCAGCAGTTCAAACAGGGGCTCCTATAATTCACCCCTCCACTTT	CASSSNRGSYNSPLHF	TRBJ1-6	16	once	TRBV28	TRBD1
TGTGCCAGCAGTCAAACCGGACAGTTCTATGGCTACACCTTC	CASSQTGQFYGYTF	TRBJ1-2	14	.	TRBV28	.
TGCAGCGTTGGTAGTCTTTACGAGCAGTACTTC	CSVGSLYEQYF	TRBJ2-7	11	.	TRBV29-1	.
TGTGCCAGCAGTGTATGGGACAGGGCTAACTCTGGAAACACCATATATTTT	CASSVWDRANSGNTIYF	TRBJ1-3	17	.	TRBV2	TRBD1
TGTGCCAGCAGCTTGCAGGTGTTGGGACTAGCGGGAGCCCCAGATACGCAGTATTTT	CASSLQVLGLAGAPDTQYF	TRBJ2-3	19	.	TRBV5-4	TRBD2
TGTGCCAGCAGCCTAGGCGGGATAAACAATGAGCAGTTCTTC	CASSLGGINNEQFF	TRBJ2-1	14	once	TRBV4-2	.
TGTGCCAGCAGCCCACCCCGGGGGTGGCCAATGAACACTGAAGCTTTCTTT	CASSPPRGWPMNTEAFF	TRBJ1-1	17	once	TRBV11-2	.
TGTGCCAGCAATTTGGAGAGGGGGCTCTACGAGCAGTACTTC	CASNLERGLYEQYF	TRBJ2-7	14	.	TRBV14	TRBD1
TGTGCCAGCAGCGTATACGGTATCCACGGGGGCTATGGCTACACCTTC	CASSVYGIHGGYGYTF	TRBJ1-2	16	.	TRBV9	.
TGTGCCAGCAGCCGTATAGGAGGGGATACGCAGTATTTT	CASSRIGGDTQYF	TRBJ2-3	13	.	TRBV3-1/TRBV3-2	.
TGTGCCAGCAGTGAGAAGGGGGTTTACGAGCAGTACTTC	CASSEKGVYEQYF	TRBJ2-7	13	.	TRBV2	.